The 5 T cell receptor beta chains below all came from one sample that was sequenced in a study of T cell responses to AZD1222 COVID-19 vaccine. The table came from immunoSEQ multiplex PCR; TCRdb's copy has only in-frame clones and leaves some out. The data hold about 85,000 clones, with more than 90% observed a single time. Sequences were derived from peripheral blood, sampled on day 0 of AZD1222 vaccination. The receptors come from an adult in good health.

The rearrangement links TRBV6-4 to TRBJ1-6, with D uncertain. V was clipped by 4 bases and J by 6 bases, with 10 bases between them. Germline assignment: CDR1 MRHNA and CDR2 SNTAGT. The CDR3 spans 14 residues. The CDR3 DNA follows: TGTGCCAGCAGTGCGGGGTCATTTAATTCACCCCTCCACTTT. Its translation: CASSAGSFNSPLHF.

The CDR3 sequence: CASSQAGLVYNEQFF. The CDR3 DNA reads as TGTGCCAGCAGCCAAGCGGGACTAGTTTACAATGAGCAGTTCTTC. The chain joins TRBV4-2 to TRBJ2-1, with TRBD2 matching over 8 bases. Germline CDR1 LGHNA, CDR2 YNFKEQ. The ends lost 1 base at V and 4 bases at J; junction bases unmatched: 3. The CDR3 totals 15 residues.

V is TRBV13 and J is TRBJ1-4; D perhaps matches TRBD1 (6 bases). The length of the CDR3 is 15 residues. Germline V gene lookup returns CDR1 PRHDT and CDR2 FYEKMQ (reference sequence). Trimming removed 5 bases at V and 3 bases at J, with 13 bases between. Here the CDR3 DNA reads TGTGCCAGCAGCCCGCGGGGGCAGCCTAATGAAAAACTGTTTTTT. This codes for CASSPRGQPNEKLFF.

The chain has TRBV6-5 and TRBJ2-7, with D perhaps TRBD1 (5 bases). Germline V gene lookup returns CDR1 MNHEY and CDR2 SVGAGI. Trimming shortened V by 0 bases and J by 5 bases, and 11 bases separated the two germline ends. CDR3 size: 14 residues. The CDR3, as DNA: TGTGCCAGCAGTTACTCTCGGACACACAACGAGCAGTACTTC. Translating gives CASSYSRTHNEQYF.

This clone was recorded once. The chain has TRBV14 and TRBJ2-5; TRBD1 matches at 10 bases. V gave up 0 bases and J gave up 0 bases; unmatched junction bases: 4. The CDR3 totals 17 residues. Germline values: CDR1 SGHDN, CDR2 FVKESK. The CDR3 nucleotides are TGTGCCAGCAGCCAAGATCGGACAGGGGGGGACCAAGAGACCCAGTACTTC. Translated: CASSQDRTGGDQETQYF.